Listed below are T cell receptor beta chains from one sample, sequenced in a study of T-cell memory formation after mild COVID-19. TCRdb re-derived calls from the 5' RACE reads in MiXCR, one entry per CDR3 protein. This sample has 120,000 to 150,000 distinct CDR3 sequences, with 6% to 7% found just once. Sequences were obtained from PBMCs or a T cell subset sorted from them (not recorded which). The source is an adult woman who had mild COVID-19 (a few samples of this study predate the infection). Cell type and time point are not known. Both conserved end residues are part of each CDR3.

CASSKDSMNTEAFF | TRBJ1-1 | TRBV12-3/TRBV12-4
CASSFFVSDRGHRNTEAFF | TRBJ1-1 | TRBV12-3/TRBV12-4
CASSSPTGRTDTQYF | TRBJ2-3 | TRBV5-6
CASSQGPAYGYTF | TRBJ1-2 | TRBV4-2
CASSLYAKGFVYNEQFF | TRBJ2-1 | TRBV7-2
CAIREHGQVDPAFF | TRBJ1-1 | TRBV10-3
CASSPTSRYEQYF | TRBJ2-7 | TRBV7-6
CASSPDSYNEQFF | TRBJ2-1 | TRBV18
CASSSRTSETNIQYF | TRBJ2-4 | TRBV12-3/TRBV12-4
CSARADGPSPQHF | TRBJ1-5 | TRBV20-1
CASSLQGTSGGTDTQYF | TRBJ2-3 | TRBV5-5
CASSQDLVTYNEQFF | TRBJ2-1 | TRBV4-2
CASRSNWGTQYF | TRBJ2-3 | TRBV27
CAISAGGPDTEAFF | TRBJ1-1 | TRBV10-3
CSARGGSGDTGELFF | TRBJ2-2 | TRBV20-1
CASSLGGTGGLNQPQHF | TRBJ1-5 | TRBV7-2
CASSLNGAVNYEQYF | TRBJ2-7 | TRBV6-5
CASSQERISEQFF | TRBJ2-1 | TRBV4-1
CASSPQMNTEAFF | TRBJ1-1 | TRBV7-2
CASSVVSVTDTQYF | TRBJ2-3 | TRBV9
CASSPSSSVYEQYF | TRBJ2-7 | TRBV18
CASSVAGQGTEAFF | TRBJ1-1 | TRBV9
CATSRVSVGQGLYSNQPQHF | TRBJ1-5 | TRBV15
CASSYFGTGATEAFF | TRBJ1-1 | TRBV6-5
CASSYDRADEKLFF | TRBJ1-4 | TRBV6-6
CSAADSGRATDTQYF | TRBJ2-3 | TRBV20-1
CASSLVLGTEWYEQYF | TRBJ2-7 | TRBV11-2
CASSEQGRRDGELFF | TRBJ2-2 | TRBV5-1
CASSQGRGSSYNEQFF | TRBJ2-1 | TRBV4-2
CASSLVTIRESTDTQYF | TRBJ2-3 | TRBV5-1
CASRGGGRTGELFF | TRBJ2-2 | TRBV12-3/TRBV12-4
CATSDLTGGRETQYF | TRBJ2-5 | TRBV24-1
CASSLDEGGATQYF | TRBJ2-5 | TRBV5-6
CASSFVAGANYGYTF | TRBJ1-2 | TRBV5-1
CASSSDLLSSYEQYF | TRBJ2-7 | TRBV5-1
CASSLDSSSYEQYF | TRBJ2-7 | TRBV5-1
CASSLVADYGYTF | TRBJ1-2 | TRBV7-8
CAISERTSGRIEQFF | TRBJ2-1 | TRBV10-3
CASSETGDGEQFF | TRBJ2-1 | TRBV2
CASSLGAFF | TRBJ1-1 | TRBV23-1
CASSQGAGAWGEKLFF | TRBJ1-4 | TRBV3-1
CASSFVEGERTQYF | TRBJ2-3 | TRBV12-3/TRBV12-4
CASSAQGVVGYTF | TRBJ1-2 | TRBV9
CASSQAGGREKLFF | TRBJ1-4 | TRBV4-3
CASSSARAYEQYF | TRBJ2-7 | TRBV7-2
CAWSVRARDQPQHF | TRBJ1-5 | TRBV30
CASSVGDTQYF | TRBJ2-3 | TRBV7-3
CASSLRTDQPQHF | TRBJ1-5 | TRBV7-2
CASSEWQGLSYEQYF | TRBJ2-7 | TRBV25-1
CASSVVASGGSAANVLTF | TRBJ2-6 | TRBV9
CASSLELNTEAFF | TRBJ1-1 | TRBV5-1
CASSNGQLRGYTF | TRBJ1-2 | TRBV6-2/TRBV6-3
CASRGTGAHTEAFF | TRBJ1-1 | TRBV12-3/TRBV12-4
CSGRRTGLQNEAFF | TRBJ1-1 | TRBV29-1